This T cell receptor (beta chain) was captured in a study of blood T cell repertoires in COVID-19. Study as a whole: The United States, Italy and Spain supplied acute and convalescent COVID-19 samples. Sources were T cells, B-cell-depleted T cells, or PBMCs; the material itself was cDNA or gDNA.

The CDR3 contains 12 residues. The germline V gene has CDR1 SGHTA and CDR2 FQGNSA. V was clipped by 2 bases and J by 3 bases, with 2 bases between them. In the original analysis: Cell counts per sample came from amplifying reference gene primers. The data were produced by immunoSEQ multiplex PCR, yet TCRdb's version contains in-frame clones alone and is incomplete. The D gene and trimming were derived from the DNA, and the V and J assignments and clone size from that table. The repertoire has some 200,000 clones, 83% of them found once; the top ten carry under 7.5%. This sequence originates from a woman aged 40 to 50 with acute or convalescent COVID-19. Source material: peripheral blood. The chain combines TRBV7-2 with TRBJ2-1; D call uncertain. Here the CDR3 DNA reads TGTGCCAGCAGCTTATACTACAATGAGCAGTTCTTC. This codes for CASSLYYNEQFF.